The 30 T cell receptor beta chains reported below all come from one sample, sequenced in a study of Graves' ophthalmopathy and Graves' hyperthyroidism. Transcripts of RNA were the source for amplifying TCR beta CDR3 regions. The first round was an RT-PCR with HTBI primers, and the second round was a multiplex PCR. Each CDR3 protein gets one entry after TCRdb re-called the multiplex PCR reads with MiXCR. In the table there are hundreds of thousands of distinct CDR3 sequences, approximately 39% of which are singletons. Specimen: peripheral blood. The receptors originated from an adult man with Graves' ophthalmopathy.

This clonotype was observed at least ten times. The chain is built from TRBV7-2 and TRBJ2-7; a possible D gene is TRBD1 (5 bases). CDR1 SGHTA and CDR2 FQGNSA come from the germline V gene. The CDR3 has 14 residues. V lost 4 bases to trimming and J lost 3 bases, with 13 bases between them. CDR3 DNA sequence: TGTGCCAGCAGCTCAGGACCAAGGGGCTACGAGCAGTACTTC. Translated, it gives CASSSGPRGYEQYF.

Many counts were recorded for this clonotype. The gene calls are TRBV9 and TRBJ2-5, with 10 bases fitting TRBD1. V was pared by 0 bases and J by 4 bases, with 6 bases of the junction left unmatched. Germline lookup yields CDR1 SGDLS and CDR2 YYNGEE. The CDR3 runs 16 residues. CDR3 region: CASSVVGTGVRETQYF. The CDR3 DNA sequence: TGTGCCAGCAGCGTAGTAGGGACAGGGGTTCGAGAGACCCAGTACTTC.

The chain has TRBV10-3 and TRBJ1-1, with 7 bases identical to TRBD1. CDR3 length: 14 residues. V was pared by 5 bases and J by 0 bases, with 3 bases of the junction left unmatched. Per germline, CDR1 ENHRY and CDR2 SYGVKD. The CDR3 here is CAISRGQVNTEAFF. The CDR3 DNA follows: TGTGCCATCAGTCGAGGACAGGTGAACACTGAAGCTTTCTTT.

Of note for this clonotype: A much larger clone lies one base from this, so it may be a read error. The chain carries TRBV19 and TRBJ1-1; 7 nucleotides align to TRBD1. Germline V gene sequence: CDR1 LNHDA, CDR2 SQIVND (reference sequence). This CDR3 is built from 14 residues. The CDR3: CASGIQGRDTEAFF. CDR3 nucleotide sequence: TGTGCCAGTGGTATACAGGGGAGGGACACTGAAGCTTTCTTT. Full variable domain (rest looked up from reference TRBV19 and TRBJ1-1): DGGITQSPKYLFRKEGQNVTLSCEQNLNHDAMYWYRQDPGQGLRLIYYSQIVNDFQKGDIAEGYSVSREKKESFPLTVTSAQKNPTAFYLCASGIQGRDTEAFFGQGTRLTVV.

The sample holds many counts of this clonotype. The chain carries TRBV25-1 and TRBJ1-3; D gene unclear. The ends were cut back, 3 bases at V and 0 bases at J, with 21 bases in the middle. Germline assignment: CDR1 MGHDK and CDR2 SYGVNS. This CDR3 contains 19 residues. The CDR3 DNA follows: TGTGCCAGCAGTGATCACTCTTTGAGTTTGCTTACCTCTGGAAACACCATATATTTT. It specifies CASSDHSLSLLTSGNTIYF.

The V call is TRBV19, the J call TRBJ2-2; 12 bases agree with TRBD2. CDR1 LNHDA and CDR2 SQIVND come from the germline V gene (reference sequence). Trimming at V came to 5 bases and at J to 8 bases, leaving 3 bases not matched to a gene. The CDR3 has 14 amino acids. Written as DNA, the CDR3 is TGTGCCAGTAGTGACGGACTAGCGGGAGGGGAGCTGTTTTTT. Its protein is CASSDGLAGGELFF. Combining the CDR3 with reference TRBV19 and TRBJ2-2 gives the whole variable domain DGGITQSPKYLFRKEGQNVTLSCEQNLNHDAMYWYRQDPGQGLRLIYYSQIVNDFQKGDIAEGYSVSREKKESFPLTVTSAQKNPTAFYLCASSDGLAGGELFFGEGSRLTVL.

The V gene is TRBV7-2, the J gene TRBJ2-2, with TRBD1 matching over 7 bases. CDR1 and CDR2 from the germline V gene are SGHTA and FQGNSA. The CDR3 has 14 residues. Trimming took 4 bases from V and 7 from J; bases not matched to a gene: 6. The CDR3 region is CASSYRGVGGELFF. As DNA, the CDR3 is TGTGCCAGCAGCTACAGGGGAGTCGGCGGGGAGCTGTTTTTT.

In this sample, this clonotype turned up many times. This rearrangement joins TRBV7-9 to TRBJ1-1; the D is unclear. Trimming cost V 7 bases and J 1 base, with 16 bases left between them. This CDR3 comprises 15 residues. Germline V gene lookup returns CDR1 SEHNR and CDR2 FQNEAQ (reference sequence). The CDR3 loop is CASTPAAGWNTEAFF. Here the CDR3 DNA reads TGTGCCAGCACCCCCGCGGCGGGGTGGAACACTGAAGCTTTCTTT.

This clonotype was detected only a few times. This chain links TRBV10-3 with TRBJ2-7; 7 bases are a match to TRBD2. The J call is uncertain, as TRBJ2-1 better fits the DNA end. The CDR3 length is 13 residues. CDR1 is ENHRY, CDR2 SYGVKD, per germline. The CDR3 is CAIGGGRDGEQFF. CDR3 nucleotides: TGTGCCATCGGAGGAGGGAGGGATGGTGAGCAGTTCTTC.

This chain connects TRBV7-9 to TRBJ2-7; 9 positions match TRBD1. The CDR3 is 14 amino acids. The ends lost 4 bases at V and 3 bases at J; junction bases unmatched: 4. Germline V gives CDR1 SEHNR, CDR2 FQNEAQ (reference sequence). CDR3: CASSSRQGVYEQYF. The CDR3 nucleotides read TGTGCCAGCAGCTCTCGACAGGGGGTCTACGAGCAGTACTTC.

In its sample, this clonotype was seen many times. The chain couples TRBV2 to TRBJ1-2, with D tentatively TRBD1 (6 bases). CDR3 size: 12 residues. Trimming left V 10 bases short and J 4 bases short, with 13 bases between. The germline gives CDR1 SNHLY, CDR2 FYNNEI. The CDR3 DNA reads TGTGCCATCCAGACAGGCTCCTATGGCTACACCTTC. It codes for CAIQTGSYGYTF. Full variable domain (missing parts from reference TRBV2 and TRBJ1-2): EPEVTQTPSHQVTQMGQEVILRCVPISNHLYFYWYRQILGQKVEFLVSFYNNEISEKSEIFDDQFSVERPDGSNFTLKIRSTKLEDSAMYFCAIQTGSYGYTFGSGTRLTVV.

This clonotype was picked up many times. The chain is built from TRBV13 and TRBJ1-4; D is unresolved. The V gene lost 5 bases and the J gene lost 2 bases, with 12 bases spanning the gap. The germline gives CDR1 PRHDT, CDR2 FYEKMQ (reference sequence). This CDR3 contains 15 residues. CDR3 coding DNA: TGTGCCAGCAGCCCGAAAGCTGCGACTAATGAAAAACTGTTTTTT. Residues: CASSPKAATNEKLFF.

In its sample, this clonotype was seen a few times. The genes are TRBV6-6 and TRBJ1-3, with D perhaps TRBD1 (5 bases). V lost 6 bases and J lost 0, with 12 bases in between. Looked up from germline, CDR1 is MNHNY and CDR2 is SVGAGI (reference sequence). The CDR3 runs to 15 residues. The CDR3 loop is CASRLDSYSGNTIYF. The CDR3 DNA reads TGTGCCAGCAGACTCGACAGCTACTCTGGAAACACCATATATTTT.

The V and J genes are TRBV25-1 and TRBJ1-2; D may be TRBD1 (6 bases). V shed 1 base and J shed 2 bases, with 11 bases lying between them. This CDR3 contains 15 residues. Germline V gene data show CDR1 as MGHDK and CDR2 as SYGVNS. For the CDR3, the DNA is TGTGCCAGCAGTGAATCGTCAGGGGCAAACTATGGCTACACCTTC. Residues: CASSESSGANYGYTF.

This clonotype has a count of ten or more. The chain has TRBV2 and TRBJ1-5; D gene unclear. Trimming removed 6 bases from V and 6 bases from J, with 12 bases in between. The CDR3 sequence is 13 residues long. Germline V gene lookup returns CDR1 SNHLY and CDR2 FYNNEI. The CDR3 spells CASSDSRSQPQHF. CDR3 DNA sequence: TGTGCCAGCAGCGACTCCCGTAGTCAGCCCCAGCATTTT.

This clonotype was seen many times. This chain connects TRBV11-2 to TRBJ2-7; D might be TRBD1 (6 bases). Between the trimmed V and J ends, which lost 5 bases and 2 bases, there was a span of 13 bases. Per the germline V gene, CDR1 is SGHAT and CDR2 is FQNNGV. The CDR3 sequence is 14 residues long. For the CDR3, the DNA is TGTGCCAGCAGCACCACTCGGACAGCCTACGAGCAGTACTTC. This sequence encodes CASSTTRTAYEQYF.

This clonotype has only a few counts. This chain connects TRBV9 to TRBJ1-1, with TRBD1 identical over 8 bases. Germline-derived CDR1 and CDR2 are SGDLS and YYNGEE. This CDR3 spans 19 amino acids. The V gene end was trimmed by 4 bases and the J gene end by 1 base; junction bases not matched to a gene: 18. For the CDR3, the DNA is TGTGCCAGCAGCCCCCTGGTCGGAGCGGGGGGGACAGGGAACACTGAAGCTTTCTTT. This codes for CASSPLVGAGGTGNTEAFF.

At least ten counts were recorded for this clonotype. The chain couples TRBV10-3 to TRBJ2-7; weak D call: TRBD1 (6 bases). The V end was cut by 2 bases, the J end by 5 bases, with 13 bases between. This CDR3 region has 14 residues. CDR1 is ENHRY and CDR2 is SYGVKD in the germline V gene. The CDR3 here is CAISELTGIHEQYF. The CDR3 region has the DNA TGTGCCATCAGTGAGCTTACAGGGATCCACGAGCAGTACTTC.

The CDR3 nucleotides are TGCAGCGTTGAACTCCAGGGACAGCTCCAAGAGACCCAGTACTTC. Amino acid sequence: CSVELQGQLQETQYF. The chain combines TRBV29-1 with TRBJ2-5; the match to TRBD1 covers 7 bases. With 2 bases clipped from V and 1 base from J, the junction kept 7 bases outside the gene matches. Germline CDR1 SQVTM, CDR2 ANQGSEA. The CDR3 consists of 15 residues.

The CDR3 spells CATSRGDRVSEKLFF. The DNA for the CDR3 is TGTGCCACCAGCAGAGGGGACAGGGTCAGTGAAAAACTGTTTTTT. The rearrangement joins TRBV15 to TRBJ1-4; 9 positions agree with TRBD1. J lost 7 bases, V lost 1 base, and 4 bases had no gene match. CDR3 size: 15 residues. Germline CDR1 LNHNV, CDR2 YYDKDF (reference sequence).

This clonotype was recorded many times. The chain joins TRBV19 to TRBJ2-7; tentative D call: TRBD2 (6 bases). Trimming removed 3 bases at V and 3 bases at J, with 12 bases between. Germline V gives CDR1 LNHDA, CDR2 SQIVND (reference sequence). This CDR3 is 14 amino acids long. The CDR3 is CASSIRQGGYEQYF. CDR3 sequence (DNA): TGTGCCAGTAGTATCAGGCAGGGAGGCTACGAGCAGTACTTC.

The chain carries TRBV5-6 and TRBJ1-1, with TRBD1 matching 8 bases. Germline lookup yields CDR1 SGHDT and CDR2 YYEEEE. The trim removed 6 bases at V and 1 base at J, leaving 14 bases unmatched. The CDR3 sequence is 17 residues long. CDR3 residues: CASTKGTRGLGNTEAFF. DNA for the CDR3: TGTGCCAGCACCAAGGGGACCAGGGGGCTCGGGAACACTGAAGCTTTCTTT.

This clonotype was found many times. V usage is TRBV12-3 or TRBV12-4 and J usage is TRBJ1-1; D may be TRBD1 (6 bases). The CDR3 length is 13 residues. The V gene lost 7 bases and the J gene lost 6 bases, with 15 bases spanning the gap. The CDR3 DNA reads as TGTGCCAGCACCTCACCGGGGGCCGCTGAAGCTTTCTTT. This codes for CASTSPGAAEAFF.

This clonotype was counted a few times. The chain links TRBV5-5 to TRBJ2-7; 10 bases align to TRBD1. The CDR3 runs 16 residues. The V and J ends lost 3 bases and 3 bases, in that order; junction bases with no gene match: 9. The V gene's germline CDR1 is SGHKS and CDR2 YYEKEE (reference sequence). DNA for the CDR3: TGTGCCAGCAGCTCCCGGGACGGACAGGGGGTCTACGAGCAGTACTTC. Translation gives CASSSRDGQGVYEQYF.

This clonotype was counted only a few times. CDR3 DNA sequence: TGCGCCAGCAGCCGAACTCACCCCGGGGAGCTGTTTTTT. Residues: CASSRTHPGELFF. The rearrangement uses TRBV4-1 and TRBJ2-2; D gene ambiguous. Germline V gives CDR1 MGHRA, CDR2 YSYEKL. The CDR3 sequence is 13 residues long. V lost 4 bases and J 6 bases, leaving 9 bases between the germline ends.

CDR3 DNA: TGTGCCAGCAGTGAGCGCAGGGGGCGCAACACCTTC. Amino acid sequence: CASSERRGRNTF. The chain is built from TRBV2 and TRBJ1-2, with 8 nucleotides matching TRBD1. This CDR3 is 12 amino acids long. J gave up 12 bases and V 3 bases, and 6 bases lay outside the gene matches. Germline CDR1 and CDR2: SNHLY and FYNNEI.

V is TRBV7-9 and J is TRBJ1-2; 10 nucleotides line up with TRBD1. CDR1 and CDR2 from the germline V gene are SEHNR and FQNEAQ (reference sequence). The V segment lost 5 bases and the J segment 8 bases; nucleotides outside the gene matches: 11. This CDR3 is built from 15 residues. The CDR3 spells CASSAVGTGEGGYTF. CDR3 nucleotide sequence: TGTGCCAGCAGCGCAGTCGGGACAGGGGAGGGAGGCTACACCTTC. The entire variable domain, with the rest obtained from reference TRBV7-9 and TRBJ1-2, is as follows: DTGVSQNPRHKITKRGQNVTFRCDPISEHNRLYWYRQTLGQGPEFLTYFQNEAQLEKSRLLSDRFSAERPKGSFSTLEIQRTEQGDSAMYLCASSAVGTGEGGYTFGSGTRLTVV.

Worth noting for this clonotype: A read error may account for a junction end that differs from germline. This rearrangement joins TRBV7-2 to TRBJ2-6; D might be TRBD2 (6 bases). The CDR3 contains 17 residues. CDR1 is SGHTA, CDR2 FQGNSA, per germline. The CDR3 reads CASSSGTSHSGANVPTF. The CDR3 bases are TGTGCCAGCAGCTCCGGGACTTCTCACTCTGGGGCCAACGTCCCGACTTTC.

This clonotype was seen a few times. The chain recombines TRBV20-1 with TRBJ2-2, with TRBD1 identical over 9 bases. With 0 bases clipped from V and 4 bases from J, the junction kept 6 bases outside the gene matches. The CDR3 extends over 16 amino acids. CDR1 is DFQATT and CDR2 is SNEGSKA in the germline V gene (reference sequence). CDR3: CSARDLGTGSTGELFF. In DNA, the CDR3 is TGCAGTGCTAGAGATCTTGGGACAGGGTCCACCGGGGAGCTGTTTTTT.

Ten or more counts support this clonotype. The rearrangement joins TRBV10-3 to TRBJ2-2; D gene unclear. The CDR3 loop spans 14 amino acids. Per germline, CDR1 ENHRY and CDR2 SYGVKD. Trimming shortened V by 3 bases and J by 1 base, and 6 bases separated the two germline ends. The CDR3 loop is CAISDSGNTGELFF. In DNA form, the CDR3 reads TGTGCCATCAGTGACAGTGGGAACACCGGGGAGCTGTTTTTT.